These 28 T cell receptor beta chains were all obtained from the same sample, sequenced in a study of T cell responses to AZD1222 COVID-19 vaccine (dated by TCRdb to about 2021). Reading the label with the study, this specimen's time point is: baseline before first vaccination. The receptor library was made with the immunoSEQ multiplex PCR assay. Drawn from immuneACCESS, this table holds only the in-frame rearrangements with V and J called that TCRdb kept. Clones are partly lost; checked studies trace under half to an unresolved V gene and leave the rest unexplained. The sample includes roughly 150,000 clones, with 92% observed a single time. Under 4% of the sample rests with the top ten. The sample in question was peripheral blood, obtained on day 0 of AZD1222 vaccination. Source of these receptors: an adult in good health.

CDR3 residues: CASSLGRPNTEAFF. The DNA of the CDR3 is TGTGCCAGCAGTTTAGGTCGACCGAACACTGAAGCTTTCTTT. This sequence joins TRBV27 and TRBJ1-1; no clear D gene. This CDR3 is 14 amino acids long. Germline V gene sequence: CDR1 MNHEY, CDR2 SMNVEV (reference sequence). Trimming left V 2 bases short and J 1 base short, with 8 bases between.

V gene TRBV7-2 combines with J gene TRBJ2-2, with 8 positions matching TRBD2. The CDR3 has 15 amino acids. V lost 2 bases and J lost 5; bases outside the gene matches: 4. Germline CDR1 is SGHTA and CDR2 is FQGNSA. The CDR3 nucleotides are TGTGCCAGCAGCTTATTCTTAGCGGGGACCGGGGAGCTGTTTTTT. It encodes CASSLFLAGTGELFF. The full variable domain, with the rest looked up from reference TRBV7-2 and TRBJ2-2, is GAGVSQSPSNKVTEKGKDVELRCDPISGHTALYWYRQSLGQGLEFLIYFQGNSAPDKSGLPSDRFSAERTGGSVSTLTIQRTQQEDSAVYLCASSLFLAGTGELFFGEGSRLTVL.

The chain links TRBV19 to TRBJ2-3; 8 nucleotides line up with TRBD2. The junction had 4 bases not matched to a gene; V was cut back by 4 bases and J by 4 bases. This CDR3 has 14 amino acids. Germline lookup yields CDR1 LNHDA and CDR2 SQIVND (reference sequence). CDR3 sequence: CASSKGLVSDTQYF. The CDR3 coding sequence is TGTGCCAGTAGTAAGGGACTAGTATCAGATACGCAGTATTTT.

The chain is built from TRBV27 and TRBJ2-7; D assignment may be TRBD1 or TRBD2 (5 bases each). This CDR3 is built from 12 residues. CDR1 is MNHEY, CDR2 SMNVEV, per germline (reference sequence). Trimming shortened V by 7 bases and J by 1 base, and 8 bases separated the two germline ends. Written as DNA, the CDR3 is TGTGCCAGCATGAGGGGATCCTACGAGCAGTACTTC. This sequence encodes CASMRGSYEQYF.

V is TRBV9 and J is TRBJ2-3, with 11 bases aligning to TRBD1. This CDR3 is 15 amino acids long. Germline assignment: CDR1 SGDLS and CDR2 YYNGEE. The V segment lost 3 bases and the J segment 1 base; nucleotides outside the gene matches: 1. CDR3 residues: CASSEGQGGTDTQYF. The CDR3, as DNA: TGTGCCAGCAGCGAGGGACAGGGGGGCACAGATACGCAGTATTTT.

The chain carries TRBV6-6 and TRBJ2-3, with D tentatively TRBD1 (5 bases). V lost 2 bases to trimming and J lost 6 bases, with 15 bases between them. This CDR3 has 15 residues. The germline CDR1 and CDR2 sequences are MNHNY and SVGAGI (reference sequence). The CDR3 DNA sequence: TGTGCCAGCAGTTACGTGGGAATAGGGGCGGATACGCAGTATTTT. The encoded protein is CASSYVGIGADTQYF.

The rearrangement uses TRBV21-1 and TRBJ2-7; the D call TRBD1 from the table was never checked on the DNA. TRBV21-1 is given as a pseudogene. The CDR3 totals 16 residues. The CDR3 here is CASSTPLVGGCHEQYF. CDR3 sequence (DNA): TGTGCCAGCAGCACGCCGCTGGTAGGGGGCTGCCACGAGCAGTACTTC.

J is TRBJ2-2 and V is TRBV6-6; D perhaps matches TRBD1 (6 bases). V was cut by 6 bases and J by 1 base, with 12 bases left in between. This CDR3 is built from 15 residues. Germline assignment: CDR1 MNHNY and CDR2 SVGAGI (reference sequence). This CDR3 is CASSVKDRNTGELFF. The CDR3 region has the DNA TGTGCCAGCAGCGTTAAGGACAGGAACACCGGGGAGCTGTTTTTT.

The rearrangement joins TRBV12-5 to TRBJ2-1; perhaps TRBD1 as D (5 bases). Trimming stripped 2 bases from V and 1 base from J, with 15 bases between. The CDR3 totals 17 residues. Per germline, CDR1 LGHNT and CDR2 FRNRAP. CDR3 nucleotides: TGTGCTAGTGGTTTGACTGAATCAGGGTTGTCCTACAATGAGCAGTTCTTC. The encoded protein is CASGLTESGLSYNEQFF.

The chain links TRBV12-3 or TRBV12-4 to TRBJ2-3; D is undetermined. The germline V and J ends were trimmed by 8 bases and 7 bases, with 7 bases remaining between them. This CDR3 is built from 10 residues. The chain's CDR3 is CASAQNTQYF. The CDR3 DNA reads TGTGCCAGCGCGCAAAATACGCAGTATTTT.

The table lists this clone with a few counts. V usage is TRBV12-3 or TRBV12-4 and J usage is TRBJ1-2; D gene ambiguous. CDR3 length: 13 amino acids. Trimming stripped 0 bases from V and 5 bases from J, with 7 bases between. CDR3: CASSLAAGYGYTF. For the CDR3, the DNA is TGTGCCAGCAGTTTAGCAGCAGGATATGGCTACACCTTC.

The rearrangement joins TRBV18 to TRBJ1-4; TRBD1 agrees at 8 bases. The CDR3 covers 16 residues. Germline CDR1 and CDR2: KGHSH and LQKENI. The ends lost 6 bases at V and 7 bases at J; junction bases unmatched: 13. In DNA, the CDR3 is TGTGCCAGCTCCCCAGGCGCGGACAGGGTTGGTGAAAAACTGTTTTTT. Amino acid sequence: CASSPGADRVGEKLFF. Complete variable domain (other parts from reference TRBV18 and TRBJ1-4): NAGVMQNPRHLVRRRGQEARLRCSPMKGHSHVYWYRQLPEEGLKFMVYLQKENIIDESGMPKERFSAEFPKEGPSILRIQQVVRGDSAAYFCASSPGADRVGEKLFFGSGTQLSVL.

In nucleotides, the CDR3 is TGTGCCAGTAGTATCCCACCGACAGGCTCGTATAGCAATCAGCCCCAGCATTTT. It yields the protein CASSIPPTGSYSNQPQHF. V and J are TRBV19 and TRBJ1-5, with D tentatively TRBD1 (6 bases). Germline V gene data show CDR1 as LNHDA and CDR2 as SQIVND (reference sequence). This CDR3 spans 18 amino acids. The germline V and J ends were trimmed by 3 bases and 0 bases, with 18 bases remaining between them.

In its sample, this clone was seen a few times. The V and J genes are TRBV6-2 or TRBV6-3 and TRBJ2-3; 8 bases agree with TRBD1. The CDR3 length is 15 residues. CDR1 is MNHEY and CDR2 is SVGEGT in the germline V gene. After removal of 6 bases from V and 4 bases from J, the junction contained 9 bases not matched to a gene. This CDR3 reads CASSPLDRAADTQYF. The CDR3 coding sequence is TGTGCCAGCAGCCCGCTGGACAGGGCTGCAGATACGCAGTATTTT.

This clone was recorded once. The chain links TRBV30 to TRBJ1-1; D unresolved. The CDR3 spans 12 residues. V was trimmed by 2 bases and J by 0 bases, leaving 4 bases between them. Germline V gene lookup returns CDR1 GTSNPN and CDR2 SVGIG (reference sequence). CDR3 sequence: CAWSHMNTEAFF. DNA of the CDR3: TGTGCCTGGAGTCACATGAACACTGAAGCTTTCTTT.

There are a few counts of this clone. J is TRBJ1-4 and V is TRBV7-9; D gene ambiguous. V dropped 5 bases and J dropped 2 bases, with 9 bases sitting between them. The CDR3 is 14 amino acids. The germline gives CDR1 SEHNR, CDR2 FQNEAQ (reference sequence). CDR3 region: CASSPWGTNEKLFF. The CDR3 DNA sequence: TGTGCCAGCAGCCCCTGGGGTACTAATGAAAAACTGTTTTTT. The full variable domain, completed using reference TRBV7-9 and TRBJ1-4, is DTGVSQNPRHKITKRGQNVTFRCDPISEHNRLYWYRQTLGQGPEFLTYFQNEAQLEKSRLLSDRFSAERPKGSFSTLEIQRTEQGDSAMYLCASSPWGTNEKLFFGSGTQLSVL.

The chain joins TRBV7-2 to TRBJ2-7; TRBD2 matches 9 bases. Germline values: CDR1 SGHTA, CDR2 FQGNSA. V was clipped by 6 bases and J by 6 bases; unmatched bases: 3. This CDR3 is built from 12 residues. This CDR3 is CASRREGLEQYF. The CDR3 DNA sequence: TGTGCCAGCAGGCGGGAGGGCCTCGAGCAGTACTTC. The full variable domain, with the rest looked up from reference TRBV7-2 and TRBJ2-7, is GAGVSQSPSNKVTEKGKDVELRCDPISGHTALYWYRQSLGQGLEFLIYFQGNSAPDKSGLPSDRFSAERTGGSVSTLTIQRTQQEDSAVYLCASRREGLEQYFGPGTRLTVT.

The chain employs TRBV30 and TRBJ1-1; 8 bases match TRBD1. The length of the CDR3 is 14 residues. V was pared by 3 bases and J by 1 base, with 4 bases of the junction left unmatched. Germline values: CDR1 GTSNPN, CDR2 SVGIG (reference sequence). The CDR3 here is CAWRGDRSNTEAFF. The CDR3, as DNA: TGTGCCTGGAGGGGGGACAGGTCGAACACTGAAGCTTTCTTT. Full variable domain (missing parts from reference TRBV30 and TRBJ1-1): SQTIHQWPATLVQPVGSPLSLECTVEGTSNPNLYWYRQAAGRGLQLLFYSVGIGQISSEVPQNLSASRPQDRQFILSSKKLLLSDSGFYLCAWRGDRSNTEAFFGQGTRLTVV.

The chain employs TRBV19 and TRBJ2-7; D unresolved. CDR1 is LNHDA, CDR2 SQIVND, per germline (reference sequence). V dropped 7 bases and J dropped 2 bases, with 9 bases sitting between them. The CDR3 is 12 amino acids. The CDR3 sequence: CASKGPTYEQYF. In DNA form, the CDR3 reads TGTGCCAGTAAGGGCCCTACCTACGAGCAGTACTTC.

This clone is a singleton in its sample. The chain links TRBV12-3 or TRBV12-4 to TRBJ2-7, with 8 bases identical to TRBD1. The CDR3 is 13 residues long. J was trimmed by 1 base and V by 4 bases; bases with no gene match: 0. Written as DNA, the CDR3 is TGTGCCAGCAGTTGGACAGGGTCCTACGAGCAGTACTTC. This translates into CASSWTGSYEQYF.

CDR3 residues: CASSSNGAAEANEKLFF. CDR3 nucleotides: TGTGCCAGCAGCTCAAATGGTGCGGCAGAAGCTAATGAAAAACTGTTTTTT. This chain connects TRBV5-5 to TRBJ1-4, with D unresolved. The germline V gene encodes CDR1 SGHKS and CDR2 YYEKEE (reference sequence). CDR3 length: 17 residues. The germline V and J ends were trimmed by 3 bases and 3 bases, with 18 bases remaining between them. The full variable domain, completed using reference TRBV5-5 and TRBJ1-4, is DAGVTQSPTHLIKTRGQQVTLRCSPISGHKSVSWYQQVLGQGPQFIFQYYEKEERGRGNFPDRFSARQFPNYSSELNVNALLLGDSALYLCASSSNGAAEANEKLFFGSGTQLSVL.

This chain links TRBV6-5 with TRBJ2-7, with 7 bases lining up with TRBD1. Germline CDR1 MNHEY, CDR2 SVGAGI. After removal of 8 bases from V and 4 bases from J, the junction contained 8 bases not matched to a gene. The CDR3 is 13 residues long. CDR3 DNA sequence: TGTGCCAGCGGTAGGGACAGAAAATACGAGCAGTACTTC. Its translation: CASGRDRKYEQYF.

This clone showed up just a few times. This chain joins TRBV4-3 and TRBJ2-7; tentative D call: TRBD2 (6 bases). The germline V and J ends were trimmed by 1 base and 2 bases, with 12 bases remaining between them. The CDR3 sequence is 15 residues long. Germline values: CDR1 LGHNA, CDR2 YSLEER. CDR3 nucleotides: TGCGCCAGCAGCCAAGGAACGGGGGACGCCTACGAGCAGTACTTC. Its protein is CASSQGTGDAYEQYF.

The chain links TRBV25-1 to TRBJ2-7; D possibly matches TRBD1 or TRBD2 (6 bases each). The CDR3 length is 16 residues. The V gene lost 4 bases and the J gene lost 3 bases, with 19 bases spanning the gap. Germline assignment: CDR1 MGHDK and CDR2 SYGVNS. The CDR3 loop is CASSARGHRTYYEQYF. The CDR3 region has the DNA TGTGCCAGCAGTGCCCGGGGGCACAGGACCTACTACGAGCAGTACTTC.

The rearrangement links TRBV11-2 to TRBJ2-2; D gene unclear. The CDR3 spans 14 residues. Trimming took 1 base from V and 7 from J, leaving 10 bases between them. Germline-derived CDR1 and CDR2 are SGHAT and FQNNGV. This CDR3 is CASSLGQVNGELFF. CDR3 nucleotide sequence: TGTGCCAGCAGCTTAGGGCAGGTGAACGGGGAGCTGTTTTTT.

The chain couples TRBV27 to TRBJ2-3; the match to TRBD2 covers 7 bases. The CDR3 sequence is 16 residues long. CDR1 MNHEY and CDR2 SMNVEV come from the germline V gene (reference sequence). The V segment lost 2 bases and the J segment 5 bases; nucleotides outside the gene matches: 10. The CDR3 bases are TGTGCCAGCAGTTTAGAGAGGCTAGCGGTTCAAGATACGCAGTATTTT. Amino acids: CASSLERLAVQDTQYF.

The chain carries TRBV29-1 and TRBJ2-5, with 9 bases aligning to TRBD1. The CDR3 has 13 residues. Germline V CDR1 and CDR2: SQVTM, ANQGSEA. V trimming: 7 bases; J trimming: 3 bases; junction bases outside the gene matches: 6. The CDR3 here is CSGGGQGKETQYF. CDR3 in DNA: TGCAGCGGGGGGGGACAGGGAAAAGAGACCCAGTACTTC.

V is TRBV4-2 and J is TRBJ1-1; D gene unclear. Germline lookup yields CDR1 LGHNA and CDR2 YNFKEQ. The V gene lost 0 bases and the J gene lost 5 bases, with 13 bases spanning the gap. This CDR3 has 15 residues. The CDR3 DNA reads TGTGCCAGCAGCCAAGAGCGGGGAGGAGGGACTGAAGCTTTCTTT. The encoded protein is CASSQERGGGTEAFF.